This TCR beta chain originates from a study of T cell responses to AZD1222 COVID-19 vaccine. Findings of the study overall: Most donors were white British, females outnumbered males, and clonal diversity was possibly underestimated.

This CDR3 contains 13 residues. The germline CDR1 and CDR2 sequences are MRHNA and SNTAGT. The germline V and J ends were trimmed by 8 bases and 4 bases, with 14 bases remaining between them. This clone appeared once. Antigen: not known. Profiled with immunoSEQ multiplex PCR; TCRdb holds only in-frame clones, not every one. The sample yields some 130,000 clones, approximately 90% seen once. The V gene is TRBV6-4, the J gene TRBJ1-1; D perhaps matches TRBD1 (6 bases). Source: peripheral blood, taken on day 0 of AZD1222 vaccination. The TCR originated in an adult in good health. CDR3 loop: CASALEQGTEAFF. The DNA for the CDR3 is TGTGCCAGCGCCTTGGAACAGGGCACTGAAGCTTTCTTT.